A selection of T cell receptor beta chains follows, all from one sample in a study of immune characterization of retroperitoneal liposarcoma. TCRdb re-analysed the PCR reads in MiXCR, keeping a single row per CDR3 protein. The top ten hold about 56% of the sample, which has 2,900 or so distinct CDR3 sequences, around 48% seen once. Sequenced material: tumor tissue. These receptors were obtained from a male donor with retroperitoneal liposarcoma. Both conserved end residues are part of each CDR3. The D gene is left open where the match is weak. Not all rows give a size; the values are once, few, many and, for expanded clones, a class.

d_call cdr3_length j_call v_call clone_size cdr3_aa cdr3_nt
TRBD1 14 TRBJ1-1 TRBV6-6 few CASSYGTGNTEAFF TGTGCCAGCAGTTACGGGACAGGGAACACTGAAGCTTTCTTT
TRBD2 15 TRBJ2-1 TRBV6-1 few CASSESLAGAYEQFF TGTGCCAGCAGTGAAAGTCTAGCGGGAGCCTACGAGCAGTTCTTC
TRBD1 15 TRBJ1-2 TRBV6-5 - CASSYHGSGGHGYTF TGTGCCAGCAGTTACCACGGCTCAGGGGGCCATGGCTACACCTTC
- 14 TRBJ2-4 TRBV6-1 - CASSELDMMSIQYF TGTGCCAGCAGTGAATTGGACATGATGAGCATTCAGTACTTC
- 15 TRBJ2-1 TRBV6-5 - CASSYVPAGYNEQFF TGTGCCAGCAGTTACGTGCCAGCGGGCTACAATGAGCAGTTCTTC
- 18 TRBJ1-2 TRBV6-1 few CASSEALTPGVLPYGYTF TGTGCCAGCAGTGAAGCGCTTACCCCAGGGGTTTTACCCTATGGCTACACCTTC
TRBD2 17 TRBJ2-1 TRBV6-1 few CASSTGTSGGRYNEQFF TGTGCCAGCAGTACAGGGACTAGCGGGGGACGGTACAATGAGCAGTTCTTC
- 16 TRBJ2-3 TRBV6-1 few CASSDSITTSTDTQYF TGTGCCAGCAGTGACAGTATAACCACTAGCACAGATACGCAGTATTTT
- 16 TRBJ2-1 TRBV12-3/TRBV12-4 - CASSLYSPLSGYEQFF TGTGCCAGCAGTTTATACAGTCCCCTCTCGGGCTACGAGCAGTTCTTC
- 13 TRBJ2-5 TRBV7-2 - CASSLSRQETQYF TGTGCCAGCAGCTTAAGTAGACAAGAGACCCAGTACTTC